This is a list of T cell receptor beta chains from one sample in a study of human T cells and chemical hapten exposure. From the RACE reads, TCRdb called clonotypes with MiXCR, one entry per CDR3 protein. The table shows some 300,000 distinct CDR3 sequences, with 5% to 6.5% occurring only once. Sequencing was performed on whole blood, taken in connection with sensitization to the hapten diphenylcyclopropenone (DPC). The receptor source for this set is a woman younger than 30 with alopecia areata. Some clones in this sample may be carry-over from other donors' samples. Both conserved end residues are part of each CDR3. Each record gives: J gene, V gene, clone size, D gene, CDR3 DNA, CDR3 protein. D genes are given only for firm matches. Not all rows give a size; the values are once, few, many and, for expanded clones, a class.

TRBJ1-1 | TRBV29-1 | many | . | TGCAGCGTTTCGTTTTCAGGGGCGGGGACTGAAGCTTTCTTT | CSVSFSGAGTEAFF
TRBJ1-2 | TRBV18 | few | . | TGTGCCAGCTCACCGGACGAGAACTATGGCTACACCTTC | CASSPDENYGYTF
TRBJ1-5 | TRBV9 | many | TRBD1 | TGTGCCAGCAGCTTTGGACAGGATAATCAGCCCCAGCATTTT | CASSFGQDNQPQHF
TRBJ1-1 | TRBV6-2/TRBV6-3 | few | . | TGTGCCAGCATCCCTAGGGGGGCCCTGAAACATCTTGAAGCTTTCTTT | CASIPRGALKHLEAFF
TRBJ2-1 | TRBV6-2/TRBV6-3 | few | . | TGTGCCAGCAGCTACCCGGGGTTATACAATGAGCAGTTCTTC | CASSYPGLYNEQFF
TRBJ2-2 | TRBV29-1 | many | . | TGCAGCGTTGTGACTACCGCCACCGGGGAGCTGTTTTTT | CSVVTTATGELFF
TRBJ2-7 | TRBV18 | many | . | TGTGCCAGCTCACCCCTCAGAGATTACGAGCAGTACTTC | CASSPLRDYEQYF
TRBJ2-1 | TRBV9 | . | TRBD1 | TGTGCCAGCAGCGTCCGGGACAGGGGGCACGATGAGCAGTTCTTC | CASSVRDRGHDEQFF
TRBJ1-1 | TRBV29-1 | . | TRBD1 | TGCAGCGTTGCCCCGGGACAGAGTAGGCGAAACACTGAAGCTTTCTTT | CSVAPGQSRRNTEAFF
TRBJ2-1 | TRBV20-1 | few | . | TGCAGTGCTAGAGGAAACAGAGACAATGAGCAGTTCTTC | CSARGNRDNEQFF
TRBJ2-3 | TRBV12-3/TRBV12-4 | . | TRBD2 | TGTGCCAGCCGAATTCGGACTAGCGGGGGGGCAGGAGATACGCAGTATTTT | CASRIRTSGGAGDTQYF
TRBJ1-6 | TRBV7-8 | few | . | TGTGCCAGCAGCGAATCACCCGGGCAACCCCTCCACTTT | CASSESPGQPLHF
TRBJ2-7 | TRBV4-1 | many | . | TGCGCCAGCAGCCTCGGTTCGGGGTACGAGCAGTACTTC | CASSLGSGYEQYF
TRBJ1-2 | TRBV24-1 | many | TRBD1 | TGTGCCACCAGTGATCCTAAGGACAGGGGTGACTATGGCTACACCTTC | CATSDPKDRGDYGYTF
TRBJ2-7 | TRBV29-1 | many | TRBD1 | TGCAGCGTTGAAGTAGGGGACAGGGGGTGGTACGAGCAGTACTTC | CSVEVGDRGWYEQYF
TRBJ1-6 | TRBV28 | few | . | TGTGCCAGCAGTTTGAAGGGACCTTCACCCCTCCACTTT | CASSLKGPSPLHF
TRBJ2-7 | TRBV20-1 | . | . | TGCAGTGCTCAGGCGCGGACGGTTACCTACGAGCAGTACTTC | CSAQARTVTYEQYF
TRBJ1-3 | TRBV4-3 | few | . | TGCGCCAGCAGCCAAGTAAGGATTGGGGGCAGTGAGTCTGGAAACACCATATATTTT | CASSQVRIGGSESGNTIYF
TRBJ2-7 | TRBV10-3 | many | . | TGTGCCACGGGGGATACCCTCTACGAGCAGTACTTC | CATGDTLYEQYF
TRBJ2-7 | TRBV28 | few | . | TGTGCCAGCAGTTCGACAGGGGAGGGCTACGAGCAGTACTTC | CASSSTGEGYEQYF
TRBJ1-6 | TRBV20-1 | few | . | TGCAGTGCTCAAAAAACGAGGGGGGCGGGAGGTTCACCCCTCCACTTT | CSAQKTRGAGGSPLHF
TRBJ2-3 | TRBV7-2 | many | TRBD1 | TGTGCCAGCATAAAGGTACCGGGACAGAAAAGCACAGATACGCAGTATTTT | CASIKVPGQKSTDTQYF
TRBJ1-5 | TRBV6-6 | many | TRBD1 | TGTGCCAGCAGTTACTCCACAGGGGGCGATCAGCCCCAGCATTTT | CASSYSTGGDQPQHF
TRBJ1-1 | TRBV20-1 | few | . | TGCAGTGCTAGAGAACAGGGCAACACTGAAGCTTTCTTT | CSAREQGNTEAFF
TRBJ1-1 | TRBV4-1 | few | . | TGCGCCAGCAGCCAAGTCGACAGTCAGCGGGCTTTCTTT | CASSQVDSQRAFF
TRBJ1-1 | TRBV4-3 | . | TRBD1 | TGCGCCAGCAGCCAAACGACAGGGGTTACCACTGAAGCTTTCTTT | CASSQTTGVTTEAFF
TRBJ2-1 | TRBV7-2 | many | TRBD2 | TGTGCCAGCAGCTCACGGACTAGCGGGGACAATGAGCAGTTCTTC | CASSSRTSGDNEQFF
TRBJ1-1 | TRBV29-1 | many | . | TGCAGCGTATCGACAAATCGTAACACTGAAGCTTTCTTT | CSVSTNRNTEAFF
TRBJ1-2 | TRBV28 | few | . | TGTGCCAGCAGTCCTGCTGGGGAGGGAAGCTATGGCTACACCTTC | CASSPAGEGSYGYTF
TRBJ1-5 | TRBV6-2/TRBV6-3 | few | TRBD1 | TGTGCCAGCAAGGGACAGGGCAACCCTAGCAATCAGCCCCAGCATTTT | CASKGQGNPSNQPQHF
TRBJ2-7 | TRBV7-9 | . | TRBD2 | TGTGCCAGCAGCTTAGGCGCACTAGCGGGGGGGAAATCCTCCTACGAGCAGTACTTC | CASSLGALAGGKSSYEQYF
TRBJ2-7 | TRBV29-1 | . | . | TGCAGCGTCAGAACCGGGACGGTGACCTCCTACGAGCAGTACTTC | CSVRTGTVTSYEQYF
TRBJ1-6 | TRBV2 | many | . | TGTGCCAGCAGTGAGACCGGGAGCCATCATTCACCCCTCCACTTT | CASSETGSHHSPLHF
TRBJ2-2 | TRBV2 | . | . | TGTGCCAGCAGTGAAGACGTCACCGGGGAGCTGTTTTTT | CASSEDVTGELFF
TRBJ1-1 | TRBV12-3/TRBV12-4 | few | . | TGTGCCAGCAGTTTATTGGGGGCGCCGGGTTACACTGAAGCTTTCTTT | CASSLLGAPGYTEAFF
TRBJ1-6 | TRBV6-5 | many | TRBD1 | TGTGCCAGCAGTTACTCGACGACAGGGGATTCACCCCTCCACTTT | CASSYSTTGDSPLHF
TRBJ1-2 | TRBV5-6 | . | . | TGTGCCAGCAGCCTGAATCCCCTCGCAGATGGCTACACCTTC | CASSLNPLADGYTF
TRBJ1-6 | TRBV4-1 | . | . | TGCGCCAGCAGCCTGCATAGTATTGGGGGCTTCTCCAATTCACCCCTCCACTTT | CASSLHSIGGFSNSPLHF
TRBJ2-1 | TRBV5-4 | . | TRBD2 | TGTGCTAGCGGGGGGGGCCTTGAGCAGTTCTTC | CASGGGLEQFF
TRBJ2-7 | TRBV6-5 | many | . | TGTGCCAGCAGGATTTACGGGACCGACAGCTCCTACGAGCAGTACTTC | CASRIYGTDSSYEQYF
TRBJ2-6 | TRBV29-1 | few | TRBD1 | TGCAGCGTTGAGGTGGTGACAGGGCCTGGGGCCAACGTCCTGACTTTC | CSVEVVTGPGANVLTF
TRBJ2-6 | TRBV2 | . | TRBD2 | TGTGCCAGCAGTGCTAGCGGGGGGGCCTATGGGGCCAACGTCCTGACTTTC | CASSASGGAYGANVLTF
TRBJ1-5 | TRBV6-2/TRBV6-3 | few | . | TGTGCCAGCAGTTACGACAGCCCCAGCAATCAGCCCCAGCATTTT | CASSYDSPSNQPQHF